The T cell receptor beta chain described here comes from a study of CXCR3-negative and CXCR3-positive naive CD8 T cells. In the case of this clonotype: Antigen: not known.

Study results and limitations: The TRBV-TRBJ usage of naive CXCR3-negative and CXCR3-positive cells was similar, but that of memory cells differed. Cryopreservation partially lowered CXCR3 expression, so most assays used fresh PBMCs. Comparably high diversity marked both naive subsets, whereas memory CD8+ cells had much lower diversity.

Carrying UMI labels, the TRB cDNA libraries were prepared through 5' RACE. TCRdb reprocessed the 5' RACE reads and keeps a single row for each CDR3 protein, giving no DNA. Its listing shows about 130,000 distinct CDR3 sequences. Sequenced material: naive CXCR3- CD8+ T cells from blood. Sample subset: CD45RO-CCR7+CD27+CD95- naive CD8+ T cells lacking CXCR3 (TNR3-). The clonotype comes from a human donor in good health. Some clones in this sample may be carry-over from other donors' samples.

The CDR3 sequence: CASSFLAGGLVNEQFF. The chain recombines TRBV28 with TRBJ2-1; checking the TCRdb D call of TRBD2 is not possible without DNA. Germline V CDR1 and CDR2: MDHEN, SYDVKM. The CDR3 is 16 amino acids. Based on the CDR3 plus reference TRBV28 and TRBJ2-1, the full variable domain is DVKVTQSSRYLVKRTGEKVFLECVQDMDHENMFWYRQDPGLGLRLIYFSYDVKMKEKGDIPEGYSVSREKKERFSLILESASTNQTSMYLCASSFLAGGLVNEQFFGPGTRLTVL.